The 7 T cell receptor beta chains reported below all come from one sample, sequenced in a study of CD8 T cells in Susac syndrome. RNA was extracted with the RNeasy kit, and a quantity of roughly 0.45 to 1 ug was reverse transcribed using random hexamers. Each CDR3 protein gets one entry after TCRdb re-called the immunoSEQ multiplex PCR reads with MiXCR. Altogether about 280,000 distinct CDR3 sequences are present, 80% to 90% being singletons, with the ten largest covering over 0.095%. Sample: CD8+ T cells from PBMCs. Source of these receptors: a human donor with multiple sclerosis.

The J gene is TRBJ2-7, the V gene TRBV28; possibly TRBD1 for D (6 bases). This CDR3 has 14 amino acids. From germline, CDR1 is MDHEN and CDR2 SYDVKM. V lost 5 bases and J 7 bases, leaving 18 bases between the germline ends. The CDR3 loop reads CASSPPQGPREQYF. DNA of the CDR3: TGTGCCAGCAGTCCCCCCCAGGGGCCACGAGAGCAGTACTTC.

The V call is TRBV10-3, the J call TRBJ2-3; TRBD2 aligns across 10 bases. Germline V gene lookup returns CDR1 ENHRY and CDR2 SYGVKD. This CDR3 contains 17 residues. V shed 2 bases, J shed 0 bases, and the junction held 5 bases outside the gene matches. The CDR3 DNA follows: TGTGCCATCAGTGAGCGGCTAGCGGGAGTGAGCACAGATACGCAGTATTTT. This gives the protein CAISERLAGVSTDTQYF.

CDR3 coding DNA: TGTGCCAGCAGCCACCTCGTGACGGACGAGCAGTACTTC. As protein: CASSHLVTDEQYF. The chain has TRBV5-4 and TRBJ2-7; D gene uncertain. Germline values: CDR1 SGHNT, CDR2 YYREEE (reference sequence). This CDR3 is built from 13 residues. With 4 bases removed from V and 5 bases from J, the gap between germline ends came to 13 bases. Full variable domain (remainder filled in from reference TRBV5-4 and TRBJ2-7): ETGVTQSPTHLIKTRGQQVTLRCSSQSGHNTVSWYQQALGQGPQFIFQYYREEENGRGNFPPRFSGLQFPNYSSELNVNALELDDSALYLCASSHLVTDEQYFGPGTRLTVT.

The genes are TRBV25-1 and TRBJ2-1, with TRBD2 matching 10 bases. The CDR3 totals 19 residues. V was clipped by 4 bases and J by 0 bases; unmatched bases: 12. The germline gives CDR1 MGHDK, CDR2 SYGVNS. DNA of the CDR3: TGTGCCAGCAGTGCCCAGGGCCGGGCTAGCGGGAGCTCCTACAATGAGCAGTTCTTC. Translated, it gives CASSAQGRASGSSYNEQFF.

This sequence joins TRBV27 and TRBJ2-1, with 7 bases fitting TRBD1. The CDR3 runs 15 residues. Germline lookup yields CDR1 MNHEY and CDR2 SMNVEV (reference sequence). V gave up 5 bases and J gave up 6 bases; unmatched junction bases: 10. The CDR3 sequence is CASSPHRGSVNEQFF. CDR3 coding DNA: TGTGCCAGCAGTCCGCACAGGGGAAGCGTCAATGAGCAGTTCTTC.

This clonotype was picked up one time. The chain has TRBV15 and TRBJ2-7, with D possibly matching TRBD2 (6 bases). There are 15 residues in the CDR3. Germline values: CDR1 LNHNV, CDR2 YYDKDF (reference sequence). Trimming cost V 3 bases and J 2 bases, with 14 bases left between them. As DNA, the CDR3 is TGTGCCACCAGCAGGGCCGGGACTGGGCCCTACGAGCAGTACTTC. It specifies CATSRAGTGPYEQYF.

The chain combines TRBV7-3 with TRBJ1-3; D remains unclear. V was trimmed by 4 bases and J by 0 bases, leaving 13 bases between them. The germline V gene has CDR1 SGHTA and CDR2 FQGTGA. The CDR3 sequence is 16 residues long. This CDR3 reads CASSWADPFSGNTIYF. The CDR3 nucleotides read TGTGCCAGCAGCTGGGCCGACCCCTTCTCTGGAAACACCATATATTTT. The entire variable domain, with the rest obtained from reference TRBV7-3 and TRBJ1-3, is as follows: GAGVSQTPSNKVTEKGKYVELRCDPISGHTALYWYRQSLGQGPEFLIYFQGTGAADDSGLPNDRFFAVRPEGSVSTLKIQRTERGDSAVYLCASSWADPFSGNTIYFGEGSWLTVV.